This TCR beta chain emerged from a study of cytomegalovirus exposure and HLA in healthy donors. The PCR employed 60 Vbeta primers together with 13 Jbeta primers. This table comes from immunoSEQ multiplex PCR, and its TCRdb copy is limited to in-frame clones, with some not included. The sample has over 150,000 clones, about 80% seen once. CDR3 length: 14 residues. V lost 6 bases, J lost 0 bases, and 4 bases stayed unmatched. Germline assignment: CDR1 SGDLS and CDR2 YYNGEE. Sequencing was carried out using PBMCs. The clonotype was recovered from a woman between 45 and 60 years old in good health and CMV-seronegative. The V gene is TRBV9, the J gene TRBJ1-1, with 8 bases fitting TRBD1. The CDR3 protein is CASNRQGMNTEAFF. In DNA, the CDR3 is TGTGCCAGCAACCGACAGGGGATGAACACTGAAGCTTTCTTT.